This T cell receptor beta chain comes out of a study of CD8 T cells in Susac syndrome. The germline V gene encodes CDR1 SGHRS and CDR2 YFSETQ. This CDR3 spans 12 amino acids. Trimming pared 0 bases from V and 4 bases from J, leaving 5 bases between. The RNA input was roughly 0.45 to 1 ug, and it was reverse transcribed with random hexamers. Coverage of TCR beta CDR3 amplification by immunoSEQ multiplex PCR extended to 54 Vbeta and 13 Jbeta. TCRdb re-called the immunoSEQ multiplex PCR reads with MiXCR, one entry per CDR3 protein. In the table there are under 150,000 distinct CDR3 sequences, roughly 95% of which are singletons.

The sequenced sample was CD4+ T cells from PBMCs. This clonotype was obtained from a human donor with Susac syndrome. J is TRBJ2-7 and V is TRBV5-1; D gene ambiguous. The CDR3 is CASSLDQYEQYF. CDR3 bases: TGCGCCAGCAGCTTGGATCAGTACGAGCAGTACTTC.